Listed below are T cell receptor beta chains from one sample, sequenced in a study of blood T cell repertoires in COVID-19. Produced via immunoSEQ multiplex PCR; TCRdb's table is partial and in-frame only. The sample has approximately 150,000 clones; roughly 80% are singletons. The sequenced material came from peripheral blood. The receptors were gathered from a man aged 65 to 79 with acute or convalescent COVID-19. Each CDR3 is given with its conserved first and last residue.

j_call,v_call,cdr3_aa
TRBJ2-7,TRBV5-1,CASDIQGSRYF
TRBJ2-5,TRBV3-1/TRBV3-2,CASSPRASGRPGETQYF
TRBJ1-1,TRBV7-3,CASSARQGNTEAFF
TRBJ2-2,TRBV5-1,CASSLGTANTGELFF
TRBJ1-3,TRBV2,CASSEQGHSGNTIYF
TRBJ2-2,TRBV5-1,CASSLGQTTGELFF
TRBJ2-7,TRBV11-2,CASSHPDSSYEQYF
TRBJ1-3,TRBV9,CASSPLQRGNTIYF
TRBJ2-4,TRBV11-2,CASSLGTSGLAKNIQYF
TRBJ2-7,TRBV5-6,CASSLLTGSEQYF
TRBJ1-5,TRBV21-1,CASSLRDRALYSNQPQHF
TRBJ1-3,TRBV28,CASSLQASSMRTIYF
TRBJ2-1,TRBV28,CASRYRGGSGGEQFF
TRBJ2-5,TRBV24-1,CATSDLQHGQQETQYF
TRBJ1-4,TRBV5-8,CASSIIQGRLFF
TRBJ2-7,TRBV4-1,CASSQERGRSSYEQYF
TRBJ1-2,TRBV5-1,CASSSGGQGGGYTF
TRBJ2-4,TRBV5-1,CASSLAGIKNIQYF
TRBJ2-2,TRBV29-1,CSVDFQGGTGELFF
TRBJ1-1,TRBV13,CASSIKGPSEAFF
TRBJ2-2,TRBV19,CASSRRENTGELFF
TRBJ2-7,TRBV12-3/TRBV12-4,CASSFRGDEQYF
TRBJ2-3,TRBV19,CASSIEAEPRVDTQYF
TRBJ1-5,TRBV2,CASNREGPSNQPQHF
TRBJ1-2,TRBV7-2,CASSSPETGIGGYTF
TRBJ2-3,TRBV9,CASSVDGAGNTQYF
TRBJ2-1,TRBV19,CATRQGAVNEQFF
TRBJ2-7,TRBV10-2,CASTDRDHEQYF
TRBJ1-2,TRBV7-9,CASSLEEVDGYTF
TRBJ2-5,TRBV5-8,CASSAPAGGGQETQYF
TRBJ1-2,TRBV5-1,CASSGLEDGYTF
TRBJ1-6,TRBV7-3,CASSLSGPNSPLHF
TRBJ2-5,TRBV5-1,CASSLAVTVETQYF
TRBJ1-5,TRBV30,CAWSPRLAPTYNQPQHF
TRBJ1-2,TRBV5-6,CALRQPVGEGGTNYGYTF
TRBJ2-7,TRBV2,CASSTEYEQYF
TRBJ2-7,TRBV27,CASSLSQDRSYEQYF
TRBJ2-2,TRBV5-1,CASSGTGGNTGELFF
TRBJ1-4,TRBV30,CAWSAQGNEKLFF
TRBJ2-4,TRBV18,CASSGQGGQNIQYF
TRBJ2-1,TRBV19,CASSINLDYNEQFF
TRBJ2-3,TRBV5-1,CVSSLVETPDTQYF
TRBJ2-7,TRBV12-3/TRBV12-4,CASSFQGSYEQYF
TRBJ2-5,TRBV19,CASSPGWETQYF
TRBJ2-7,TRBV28,CASTRVYGYEQYF
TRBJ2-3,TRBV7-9,CASSGTTSGGADTQYF
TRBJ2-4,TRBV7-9,CASSSDGIAKNIQYF
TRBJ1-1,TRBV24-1,CATSDPGTGNTEAFF
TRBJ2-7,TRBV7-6,CASSSDSGRSYEQYF
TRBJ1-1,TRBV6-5,CASRPGVGNTEAFF